The T cell receptor beta chain under discussion was sequenced for a study of shared clonotypes between healthy human individuals. Overall study findings and caveats: A reduction in generation probabilities was seen for non-shared clonotypes relative to those shared by all four donors. Investigators expected sequencing depth to affect clonotype sharing among donors.

CD45RO negativity and positive selection for CCR7 defined naive CD8 cells, a population that excluded terminally differentiated effector memory CD45RA+ cells. About this clone: Antigen: not known.

Method: immunoSEQ multiplex PCR; TCRdb's copy keeps in-frame clones and lacks some. This sample has some 2,000,000 clones, with over 85% found just once. Sequences were obtained from naive CD8+ T cells sorted from blood. This TCR derives from a young man in good health.

The CDR3 region has the DNA TGCAGCGTTCTAACAGGGGTAGGGTATGGCTACACCTTC. It is translated as CSVLTGVGYGYTF. This chain links TRBV29-1 with TRBJ1-2, with TRBD1 identical over 7 bases. The CDR3 covers 13 residues. The V gene end was trimmed by 5 bases and the J gene end by 5 bases; junction bases not matched to a gene: 8. CDR1 and CDR2 (germline): SQVTM, ANQGSEA. Based on the CDR3 plus reference TRBV29-1 and TRBJ1-2, the full variable domain is SAVISQKPSRDICQRGTSLTIQCQVDSQVTMMFWYRQQPGQSLTLIATANQGSEATYESGFVIDKFPISRPNLTFSTLTVSNMSPEDSSIYLCSVLTGVGYGYTFGSGTRLTVV.